Here is one T cell receptor beta chain with its context. Its antigen is as yet unknown. The table came from immunoSEQ multiplex PCR; TCRdb's copy has only in-frame clones and leaves some out. The sample holds 15,000 to 20,000 clones, 87% seen once. The sample is drawn from a study of neoadjuvant nivolumab and ipilimumab in lung cancer. The germline V gene has CDR1 LGHNA and CDR2 YSLEER. The CDR3 contains 17 residues. The V and J ends lost 0 bases and 6 bases, in that order; junction bases with no gene match: 10. Study-level points and caveats: From pretherapy to surgery, tumor richness and clonality rose with dual therapy. TCR sequencing covered a small number of samples.

This chain connects TRBV4-3 to TRBJ2-3; TRBD2 agrees at 9 bases. The receptor's source is an adult with non-small cell lung cancer. Material: peripheral blood, obtained before neoadjuvant nivolumab, alone or with ipilimumab. Here the CDR3 DNA reads TGCGCCAGCAGCCAAGACCTTGGCGGGAGGGCCCGGGATACGCAGTATTTT. Translating it yields CASSQDLGGRARDTQYF.